The 8 T cell receptor beta chains listed next were all sequenced from one sample in a study of T cells after yellow fever vaccination. Using its own MiXCR run on the 5' RACE reads, TCRdb lists one record per CDR3 protein. The sample has some 100,000 distinct CDR3 sequences, roughly 9% seen once. The specimen comprised CD8+ T cells not binding an NS4B(214-222) dextramer, sorted from PBMCs, sampled less than 16 days after the first yellow fever vaccination. These receptors originate from a man between 18 and 29 years old who received the YFV17D yellow fever vaccine.

This clonotype has ten or more counts. The V and J genes are TRBV28 and TRBJ2-2; TRBD2 matches 8 bases. V trimming: 6 bases; J trimming: 4 bases; junction bases outside the gene matches: 7. Germline V gene lookup returns CDR1 MDHEN and CDR2 SYDVKM. The CDR3 consists of 15 residues. The CDR3 DNA is TGTGCCAGCAGCATTCTCACTAGCGGCACCGGGGAGCTGTTTTTT. It specifies CASSILTSGTGELFF.

As DNA, the CDR3 is TGTGCCAGCAGTTACTCGGGTCGGGGGAGCGACCAAGAGACCCAGTACTTC. Translation: CASSYSGRGSDQETQYF. V gene TRBV6-5 combines with J gene TRBJ2-5; maybe TRBD2 (6 bases). Trimming stripped 0 bases from V and 0 bases from J, with 14 bases between. CDR1 MNHEY and CDR2 SVGAGI come from the germline V gene. The CDR3 sequence is 17 residues long.

V is TRBV5-1 and J is TRBJ2-5, with 7 bases aligning to TRBD2. This CDR3 contains 18 residues. V lost 0 bases to trimming and J lost 1 base; unmatched junction nucleotides: 12. Germline CDR1 and CDR2: SGHRS and YFSETQ. CDR3 sequence: CASSLGWGGGPPQETQYF. Written as DNA, the CDR3 is TGCGCCAGCAGCTTGGGATGGGGCGGGGGACCACCCCAAGAGACCCAGTACTTC.

This clonotype has only a few counts. V usage is TRBV20-1 and J usage is TRBJ2-1; D is ambiguous. V was shortened by 2 bases and J by 2 bases, with 13 bases between the two germline ends. Germline V gene data show CDR1 as DFQATT and CDR2 as SNEGSKA (reference sequence). This CDR3 comprises 15 residues. The DNA for the CDR3 is TGCAGTGCTAGACCTTTGGTTGGTGCCTACAATGAGCAGTTCTTC. This codes for CSARPLVGAYNEQFF.

This clonotype was found many times. The rearrangement joins TRBV5-1 to TRBJ2-5; 7 nucleotides agree with TRBD2. CDR3 length equals 13 residues. Germline V gene lookup returns CDR1 SGHRS and CDR2 YFSETQ. The trim removed 5 bases at V and 5 bases at J, leaving 6 bases unmatched. The DNA of the CDR3 is TGCGCCAGCAGGGAAGCGGGGAAGGAGACCCAGTACTTC. The encoded protein is CASREAGKETQYF. Full variable domain (outside the CDR3, taken from reference TRBV5-1 and TRBJ2-5): KAGVTQTPRYLIKTRGQQVTLSCSPISGHRSVSWYQQTPGQGLQFLFEYFSETQRNKGNFPGRFSGRQFSNSRSEMNVSTLELGDSALYLCASREAGKETQYFGPGTRLLVL.

This clonotype has only a few counts. The chain uses TRBV12-3 or TRBV12-4 and TRBJ2-7; 9 bases line up with TRBD1. V lost 5 bases and J lost 0; bases outside the gene matches: 2. The CDR3 length is 14 residues. The DNA for the CDR3 is TGTGCCAGCAGTACAGGGGGCCCCTCCTACGAGCAGTACTTC. Translated: CASSTGGPSYEQYF.

In its sample, this clonotype was seen a few times. This chain connects TRBV7-2 to TRBJ1-6, with 7 positions matching TRBD1. CDR1 and CDR2 from the germline V gene are SGHTA and FQGNSA. This CDR3 has 17 amino acids. Unmatched junction bases numbered 11, after V lost 3 bases and J lost 6 bases. CDR3 loop: CASSFSIRGTGNSPLHF. The CDR3 nucleotides read TGTGCCAGCAGCTTTTCGATCAGGGGGACTGGTAATTCACCCCTCCACTTT.

This clonotype was observed a handful of times. J is TRBJ2-1 and V is TRBV7-2; either TRBD1 or TRBD2 may fit D (5 bases each). V lost 2 bases, J lost 8 bases, and 16 bases lay in between. CDR1 and CDR2 (germline): SGHTA, FQGNSA. This CDR3 has 15 residues. CDR3 in amino acids: CASSLLRGAWDEQFF. The DNA for the CDR3 is TGTGCCAGCAGCTTACTCCGGGGCGCTTGGGATGAGCAGTTCTTC.